This TCR beta chain was identified during a study of graft-versus-host responses after intestinal transplantation. Study summary: Transplant types were multivisceral, liver-intestinal, or isolated intestinal.

The V end was cut by 1 base, the J end by 4 bases, with 14 bases between. The germline V gene has CDR1 MDHEN and CDR2 SYDVKM. This CDR3 is 15 amino acids long. A remark on this clone: Its cognate antigen is unknown.

Sequencing was performed with immunoSEQ multiplex PCR; in TCRdb, only in-frame clones are kept and a portion is missing. Of 120,000 or so clones listed, around 93% are singletons. The sequenced sample was unstimulated CD8+ T cells sorted from spleen or lymph node cells, obtained before intestinal transplant. V usage is TRBV28 and J usage is TRBJ2-7, with TRBD2 as a possible D gene (6 bases). This TCR derives from a human donor who received an intestinal transplant. The CDR3 nucleotides are TGTGCCAGCAGTTTATTAGGGACTTCTATATACGAGCAGTACTTC. Amino acid sequence: CASSLLGTSIYEQYF.